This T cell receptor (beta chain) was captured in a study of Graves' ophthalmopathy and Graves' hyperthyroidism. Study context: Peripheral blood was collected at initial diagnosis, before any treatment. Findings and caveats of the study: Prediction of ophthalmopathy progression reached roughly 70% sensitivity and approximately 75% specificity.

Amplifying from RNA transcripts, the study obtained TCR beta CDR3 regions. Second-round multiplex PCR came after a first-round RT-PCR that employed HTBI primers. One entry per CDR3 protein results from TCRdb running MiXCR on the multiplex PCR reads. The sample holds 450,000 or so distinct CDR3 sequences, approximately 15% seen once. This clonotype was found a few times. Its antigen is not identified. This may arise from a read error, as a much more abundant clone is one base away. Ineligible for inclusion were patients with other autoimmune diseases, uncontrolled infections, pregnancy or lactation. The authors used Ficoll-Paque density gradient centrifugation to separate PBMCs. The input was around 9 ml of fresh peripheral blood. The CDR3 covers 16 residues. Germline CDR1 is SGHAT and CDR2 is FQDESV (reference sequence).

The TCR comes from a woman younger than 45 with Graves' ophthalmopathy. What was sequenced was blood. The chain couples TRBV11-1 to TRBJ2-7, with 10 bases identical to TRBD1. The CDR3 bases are TGTGCCAGCAGCGACGGGACAGGGGTAGGATCCTGCGAGCAGTACTTC. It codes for CASSDGTGVGSCEQYF.